In its sample, the clone carrying this T cell receptor (beta chain) was seen a few times. The antigen is undetermined. TRBV12-4/TRBJ1-2 clonotypes were amplified with adaptor-ligated barcode primers. TCRdb ran MiXCR on the multiplex PCR reads and lists one entry per CDR3 protein. The table records around 320 distinct CDR3 sequences, about a sixth of them present only once. Trimming removed 6 bases at V and 4 bases at J, with 9 bases between. The CDR3 is made up of 12 amino acids. Study-level results: In terms of TCR gene usage, tumor memory CD4+ T cells clustered together with blood and lymph node memory CD4+ cells, as well as with lymph node naive CD4+ cells.

Sequencing input: memory CD4+ T cells sorted from blood. Subset: memory CD4+ T cells, CD4+CD45RO+CD25-. The sequence derives from a female donor with breast cancer. V usage is TRBV12-3 or TRBV12-4 and J usage is TRBJ1-2; maybe TRBD1 (5 bases). The CDR3 region has the DNA TGTGCCAGCAGCGCAGGGAGCTATGGCTACACCTTC. Protein sequence: CASSAGSYGYTF.